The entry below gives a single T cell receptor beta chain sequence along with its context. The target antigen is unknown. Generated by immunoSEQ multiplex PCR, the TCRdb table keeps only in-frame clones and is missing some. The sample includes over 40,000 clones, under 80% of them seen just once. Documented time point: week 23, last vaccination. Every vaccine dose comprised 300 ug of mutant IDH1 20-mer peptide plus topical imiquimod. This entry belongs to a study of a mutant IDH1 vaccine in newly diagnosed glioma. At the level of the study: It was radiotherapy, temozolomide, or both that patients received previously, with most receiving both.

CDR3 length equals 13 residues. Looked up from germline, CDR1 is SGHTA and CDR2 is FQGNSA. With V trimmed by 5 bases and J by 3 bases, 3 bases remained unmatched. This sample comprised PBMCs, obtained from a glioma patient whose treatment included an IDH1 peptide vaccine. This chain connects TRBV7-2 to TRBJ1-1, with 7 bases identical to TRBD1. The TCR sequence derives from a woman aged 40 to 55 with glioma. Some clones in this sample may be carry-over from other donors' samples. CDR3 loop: CASSQGVYTEAFF. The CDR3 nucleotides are TGTGCCAGCAGCCAGGGGGTATACACTGAAGCTTTCTTT.